The 28 T cell receptor beta chains presented below share a single source sample, sequenced in a study of follicular helper T cells after annual influenza vaccination. This sample's time point: 2015-2016 season, pre-vaccination. Sequencing used immunoSEQ multiplex PCR; TCRdb keeps in-frame clones, though not all of them. The table lists approximately 10,000 clones, more than 65% of them singletons. Sequencing used CXCR5+ CD38- circulating T follicular helper cells from blood, obtained on the day of influenza vaccination. Subset of the sample: circulating Tfh, non-naive CD4+CXCR5+PD-1+ (ICOS+CD38+ or ICOS-CD38-). The receptors shown here come from an adult who received the influenza vaccine.

The chain joins TRBV27 to TRBJ1-5; no clear D gene. The germline V gene encodes CDR1 MNHEY and CDR2 SMNVEV (reference sequence). V dropped 5 bases and J dropped 0 bases, with 20 bases sitting between them. There are 18 residues in the CDR3. This chain's CDR3 is CASSPLGGSLYSNQPQHF. The CDR3 DNA follows: TGTGCCAGCAGTCCCCTCGGCGGATCCCTTTATAGCAATCAGCCCCAGCATTTT.

CDR3 loop: CASSNGGGAGARYEQYF. In nucleotides, the CDR3 is TGCGCCAGCAGCAACGGGGGCGGGGCAGGGGCTCGGTACGAGCAGTACTTC. The chain couples TRBV5-1 to TRBJ2-7; D assignment may be TRBD1 or TRBD2 (6 bases each). V dropped 4 bases and J dropped 4 bases, with 24 bases sitting between them. Germline values: CDR1 SGHRS, CDR2 YFSETQ. The CDR3 extends over 17 amino acids.

The gene calls are TRBV11-2 and TRBJ2-7; weak D call: TRBD2 (6 bases). The length of the CDR3 is 14 residues. Germline V gives CDR1 SGHAT, CDR2 FQNNGV. The ends were cut back, 5 bases at V and 6 bases at J, with 17 bases in the middle. Written as DNA, the CDR3 is TGTGCCAGCAGCCCTAGCGACGGAGGTTCCGAGCAGTACTTC. It yields the protein CASSPSDGGSEQYF.

The chain joins TRBV29-1 to TRBJ2-7, with TRBD2 matching 8 bases. V was clipped by 6 bases and J by 2 bases; unmatched bases: 18. Germline V gene data show CDR1 as SQVTM and CDR2 as ANQGSEA. The length of the CDR3 is 17 residues. The CDR3 is CSVTTFGGASDAYEQYF. The CDR3 nucleotides are TGCAGCGTCACTACCTTCGGGGGGGCTAGCGATGCCTACGAGCAGTACTTC.

This chain connects TRBV19 to TRBJ2-1; D is ambiguous. The V and J ends lost 5 bases and 0 bases respectively, with 8 bases between them. In germline, CDR1 is LNHDA, CDR2 SQIVND (reference sequence). This CDR3 region has 14 residues. The CDR3 bases are TGTGCCAGTAGTTATGGCTACTCCTACAATGAGCAGTTCTTC. Translating gives CASSYGYSYNEQFF.

The chain combines TRBV11-2 with TRBJ2-6; D unclear. V shed 5 bases and J shed 11 bases, with 10 bases lying between them. Looked up from germline, CDR1 is SGHAT and CDR2 is FQNNGV. The CDR3 loop spans 12 amino acids. This CDR3 reads CASSESGDVLTF. CDR3 bases: TGTGCCAGCAGCGAGAGTGGGGACGTCCTGACTTTC.

The chain couples TRBV30 to TRBJ1-3, with 7 positions matching TRBD1. With V trimmed by 3 bases and J by 4 bases, 9 bases remained unmatched. The CDR3 spans 15 residues. CDR1 is GTSNPN, CDR2 SVGIG, per germline (reference sequence). The CDR3 region is CAWRKLRGKGNTIYF. CDR3 coding DNA: TGTGCCTGGAGGAAACTCAGGGGGAAAGGAAACACCATATATTTT.

This chain joins TRBV28 and TRBJ1-5, with TRBD1 as a possible D gene (6 bases). This CDR3 comprises 14 residues. V lost 3 bases to trimming and J lost 3 bases, with 9 bases between them. From germline, CDR1 is MDHEN and CDR2 SYDVKM. The CDR3 DNA follows: TGTGCCAGCAGTTTGGGGGACATCAATCAGCCCCAGCATTTT. Protein product: CASSLGDINQPQHF.

This clone was counted a single time. The rearrangement links TRBV29-1 to TRBJ2-4; maybe TRBD1 (6 bases). From germline, CDR1 is SQVTM and CDR2 ANQGSEA. Trimming cost V 2 bases and J 1 base, with 12 bases left between them. CDR3 length: 15 residues. CDR3 nucleotides: TGCAGCGTTGAAATCCAGGGGTACGCCAAAAACATTCAGTACTTC. This codes for CSVEIQGYAKNIQYF.

This clone was recorded only once. The V gene is TRBV7-6, the J gene TRBJ1-3, with no clear D. Germline loops: CDR1 SGHVS, CDR2 FNYEAQ. The CDR3 runs to 14 residues. Trimming stripped 5 bases from V and 4 bases from J, with 12 bases between. This CDR3 is CASSPPGSGNTIYF. For the CDR3, the DNA is TGTGCCAGCAGCCCACCAGGATCAGGAAACACCATATATTTT. The full variable domain, its missing parts supplied by reference TRBV7-6 and TRBJ1-3, is GAGVSQSPRYKVTKRGQDVALRCDPISGHVSLYWYRQALGQGPEFLTYFNYEAQQDKSGLPNDRFSAERPEGSISTLTIQRTEQRDSAMYRCASSPPGSGNTIYFGEGSWLTVV.

This chain links TRBV9 with TRBJ2-3; 10 bases fit TRBD2. CDR1 is SGDLS, CDR2 YYNGEE, per germline. The CDR3 has 17 residues. The trim removed 4 bases at V and 4 bases at J, leaving 12 bases unmatched. CDR3 protein: CASSPRGAGGRADTQYF. The DNA for the CDR3 is TGTGCCAGCAGCCCCCGGGGAGCGGGAGGGAGGGCAGATACGCAGTATTTT.

The V call is TRBV13, the J call TRBJ1-5; D is uncertain. The germline V and J ends were trimmed by 8 bases and 7 bases, with 18 bases remaining between them. Germline CDR1 and CDR2: PRHDT and FYEKMQ (reference sequence). The CDR3 runs 14 residues. The CDR3, as DNA: TGTGCCAGCCCCGTACAGCCGGAGCCGCAGCCCCAGCATTTT. Translated: CASPVQPEPQPQHF. Based on the CDR3 plus reference TRBV13 and TRBJ1-5, the full variable domain is AAGVIQSPRHLIKEKRETATLKCYPIPRHDTVYWYQQGPGQDPQFLISFYEKMQSDKGSIPDRFSAQQFSDYHSELNMSSLELGDSALYFCASPVQPEPQPQHFGDGTRLSIL.

This sequence joins TRBV14 and TRBJ1-1, with D possibly matching TRBD1 (5 bases). The CDR3 sequence is 15 residues long. CDR1 and CDR2 (germline): SGHDN, FVKESK. Deletions cut 5 bases from V and 6 bases from J, with 19 bases between. The chain's CDR3 is CASSYFRMGVPEAFF. CDR3 in DNA: TGTGCCAGCAGCTATTTTCGGATGGGGGTCCCTGAAGCTTTCTTT.

The rearrangement joins TRBV4-3 to TRBJ2-7, with 12 bases fitting TRBD2. Germline lookup yields CDR1 LGHNA and CDR2 YSLEER. V lost 3 bases, J lost 3 bases, and 3 bases stayed unmatched. The CDR3 loop spans 15 amino acids. The CDR3 region has the DNA TGCGCCAGCAGCCAGGCACTAGCGGGGGGCTACGAGCAGTACTTC. This translates into CASSQALAGGYEQYF.

This clone was recorded a few times. V gene TRBV6-5 combines with J gene TRBJ2-7, with a tentative D call TRBD1 (5 bases). CDR1 MNHEY and CDR2 SVGAGI come from the germline V gene. V was shortened by 5 bases and J by 5 bases, with 10 bases between the two germline ends. The CDR3 totals 12 residues. In DNA form, the CDR3 reads TGTGCCAGCAGTGGCAGGGTGGACGAGCAGTACTTC. This gives the protein CASSGRVDEQYF.

V usage is TRBV4-2 and J usage is TRBJ2-1; 15 bases fit TRBD2. Germline V gene lookup returns CDR1 LGHNA and CDR2 YNFKEQ. The V segment lost 0 bases and the J segment 6 bases; nucleotides outside the gene matches: 6. The CDR3 is 18 residues long. The CDR3 sequence is CASSQEGSGLAGGNEQFF. The CDR3 region has the DNA TGTGCCAGCAGCCAAGAAGGGTCGGGACTAGCGGGAGGCAATGAGCAGTTCTTC.

V usage is TRBV27 and J usage is TRBJ2-1; 13 nucleotides agree with TRBD2. CDR3 length: 15 residues. After removal of 6 bases from V and 10 bases from J, the junction contained 9 bases not matched to a gene. Germline loops: CDR1 MNHEY, CDR2 SMNVEV (reference sequence). CDR3 amino acids: CASRRLAGGPWEQFF. DNA for the CDR3: TGTGCCAGCAGAAGACTAGCGGGAGGCCCGTGGGAGCAGTTCTTC.

V and J are TRBV9 and TRBJ2-3, with 7 bases that match TRBD1. Germline V CDR1 and CDR2: SGDLS, YYNGEE. The CDR3 spans 16 residues. With 4 bases clipped from V and 2 bases from J, the junction kept 10 bases outside the gene matches. The CDR3 DNA reads TGTGCCAGCAGCCCCCGACCGGACAGGATCACAGATACGCAGTATTTT. Translated: CASSPRPDRITDTQYF.

The chain recombines TRBV4-2 with TRBJ2-1; D may correspond to TRBD1 or TRBD2 (5 bases each). Trimming removed 0 bases from V and 2 bases from J, with 14 bases in between. Germline loops: CDR1 LGHNA, CDR2 YNFKEQ. The CDR3 is 17 residues long. The chain's CDR3 is CASSQDGARGAYNEQFF. CDR3 nucleotides: TGTGCCAGCAGCCAAGACGGAGCCCGAGGGGCCTACAATGAGCAGTTCTTC.

Only a few counts were recorded for this clone. The genes are TRBV19 and TRBJ2-6; D possibly corresponds to TRBD1 (6 bases). CDR3 length: 15 residues. Trimming removed 5 bases at V and 1 base at J, with 9 bases between. Germline V gene lookup returns CDR1 LNHDA and CDR2 SQIVND (reference sequence). The CDR3 spells CASSYGQSGANVLTF. The CDR3 region has the DNA TGTGCCAGTAGTTACGGACAGTCTGGGGCCAACGTCCTGACTTTC.

The rearrangement joins TRBV19 to TRBJ2-3, with 9 bases that match TRBD2. Germline values: CDR1 LNHDA, CDR2 SQIVND (reference sequence). This CDR3 region has 18 residues. V was pared by 5 bases and J by 0 bases, with 12 bases of the junction left unmatched. The CDR3, as DNA: TGTGCCAGTAGTGGGTCCCTAGCGGGACACCCTAGCACAGATACGCAGTATTTT. It specifies CASSGSLAGHPSTDTQYF.

This clone was counted a single time. The chain combines TRBV6-6 with TRBJ2-7, with 12 bases aligning to TRBD1. The junction had 5 bases not matched to a gene; V was cut back by 4 bases and J by 4 bases. This CDR3 spans 15 amino acids. Germline assignment: CDR1 MNHNY and CDR2 SVGAGI (reference sequence). In nucleotides, the CDR3 is TGTGCCAGCAGTTCTCCGGGACAGGGGGCTTACGAGCAGTACTTC. It translates to CASSSPGQGAYEQYF.

The CDR3 coding sequence is TGCGCCAGCAGCTCCAGCGGGGGGGCGGGCACCGGGGAGCTGTTTTTT. Its translation is CASSSSGGAGTGELFF. The chain recombines TRBV5-1 with TRBJ2-2; 10 nucleotides align to TRBD2. The V gene end was trimmed by 3 bases and the J gene end by 4 bases; junction bases not matched to a gene: 6. Germline assignment: CDR1 SGHRS and CDR2 YFSETQ. CDR3 length: 16 residues.

This clone occurred once. The gene calls are TRBV7-9 and TRBJ2-5; D not certain. Trimming cost V 4 bases and J 4 bases, with 10 bases left between them. This CDR3 comprises 13 residues. From germline, CDR1 is SEHNR and CDR2 FQNEAQ (reference sequence). In nucleotides, the CDR3 is TGTGCCAGCAGCTCCGTCGGTGGAGAGACCCAGTACTTC. Translation: CASSSVGGETQYF.

V usage is TRBV7-6 and J usage is TRBJ2-2; D gene uncertain. Germline V lookup: CDR1 SGHVS, CDR2 FNYEAQ. The CDR3 runs 14 residues. Between the trimmed V and J ends, which lost 6 bases and 4 bases, there was a span of 12 bases. In nucleotides, the CDR3 is TGTGCCAGCAGTCCCATGTCCAGCACCGGGGAGCTGTTTTTT. Its protein product is CASSPMSSTGELFF.

The J gene is TRBJ1-1, the V gene TRBV5-4; D is unclear. The CDR3 is 15 amino acids. Germline V gives CDR1 SGHNT, CDR2 YYREEE (reference sequence). Trimming stripped 4 bases from V and 4 bases from J, with 17 bases between. CDR3 protein: CASSRPLGLTTEAFF. As DNA, the CDR3 is TGTGCCAGCAGCCGACCACTTGGACTGACCACTGAAGCTTTCTTT.

The chain links TRBV7-2 to TRBJ2-3; 8 positions match TRBD2. This CDR3 is built from 15 residues. V shed 1 base, J shed 3 bases, and the junction held 3 bases outside the gene matches. CDR1 SGHTA and CDR2 FQGNSA come from the germline V gene. CDR3 loop: CASSLGSGATDTQYF. The CDR3 nucleotides are TGTGCCAGCAGCTTAGGTAGCGGGGCAACAGATACGCAGTATTTT. Using reference TRBV7-2 and TRBJ2-3 for the parts outside the CDR3, the full variable domain is GAGVSQSPSNKVTEKGKDVELRCDPISGHTALYWYRQSLGQGLEFLIYFQGNSAPDKSGLPSDRFSAERTGGSVSTLTIQRTQQEDSAVYLCASSLGSGATDTQYFGPGTRLTVL.

V usage is TRBV5-6 and J usage is TRBJ2-2, with 7 bases matching TRBD1. The J segment lost 5 bases and the V segment lost 4 bases, leaving 8 bases of the junction unmatched. The CDR3 has 15 amino acids. Germline V lookup: CDR1 SGHDT, CDR2 YYEEEE. The CDR3 DNA reads as TGTGCCAGCAGCCGACAGGGCTTGGGAACCGGGGAGCTGTTTTTT. It yields the protein CASSRQGLGTGELFF.